These 23 T cell receptor beta chains were sequenced from one sample in a study of blood T cell repertoires in COVID-19. Sequenced by immunoSEQ multiplex PCR; TCRdb stores in-frame clones only, minus some. The sample carries 80,000 to 100,000 clones, more than 65% recorded once. Material for sequencing was peripheral blood. These receptors were collected from a man in his sixties with acute or convalescent COVID-19.

This clone turned up a few times. This rearrangement joins TRBV7-9 to TRBJ1-5, with D uncertain. Germline values: CDR1 SEHNR, CDR2 FQNEAQ (reference sequence). CDR3 size: 12 residues. V was shortened by 8 bases and J by 0 bases, with 5 bases between the two germline ends. CDR3 protein: CASGISNQPQHF. CDR3 nucleotide sequence: TGTGCCAGCGGCATTAGCAATCAGCCCCAGCATTTT.

This clone was seen just once. The chain couples TRBV15 to TRBJ2-7; a weak D match, TRBD1 (6 bases). V lost 0 bases and J 3 bases, leaving 15 bases between the germline ends. The CDR3 runs 16 residues. The V gene's germline CDR1 is LNHNV and CDR2 YYDKDF (reference sequence). CDR3 nucleotides: TGTGCCACCAGCAGAGAGAGGCCAGGGGAGTACTACGAGCAGTACTTC. Encoded protein: CATSRERPGEYYEQYF. The full variable domain, rest sourced from reference TRBV15 and TRBJ2-7, is DAMVIQNPRYQVTQFGKPVTLSCSQTLNHNVMYWYQQKSSQAPKLLFHYYDKDFNNEADTPDNFQSRRPNTSFCFLDIRSPGLGDTAMYLCATSRERPGEYYEQYFGPGTRLTVT.

The chain joins TRBV10-3 to TRBJ1-2, with 10 bases aligning to TRBD1. This CDR3 region has 15 residues. With 5 bases clipped from V and 8 bases from J, the junction kept 11 bases outside the gene matches. Germline CDR1 reads ENHRY; CDR2 reads SYGVKD. CDR3 amino acids: CAISRRDRGESGYTF. CDR3 coding DNA: TGTGCCATCAGTAGACGGGACAGGGGTGAGTCGGGCTACACCTTC.

This chain links TRBV28 with TRBJ1-4; a weak D match, TRBD1 (5 bases). The V gene's germline CDR1 is MDHEN and CDR2 SYDVKM. V was trimmed by 3 bases and J by 5 bases, leaving 19 bases between them. CDR3 length equals 17 residues. CDR3 coding DNA: TGTGCCAGCAGTTTTGGAGGGTACGGGACCGAGAATGAAAAACTGTTTTTT. Its protein product is CASSFGGYGTENEKLFF. The whole variable domain, remainder taken from reference TRBV28 and TRBJ1-4, is DVKVTQSSRYLVKRTGEKVFLECVQDMDHENMFWYRQDPGLGLRLIYFSYDVKMKEKGDIPEGYSVSREKKERFSLILESASTNQTSMYLCASSFGGYGTENEKLFFGSGTQLSVL.

CDR3 sequence reads: CASSPTARTGTEAFF. The DNA of the CDR3 is TGCGCCAGCAGCCCGACTGCCAGGACTGGCACTGAAGCTTTCTTT. The chain employs TRBV5-1 and TRBJ1-1; D is unclear. The CDR3 loop spans 15 amino acids. Germline loops: CDR1 SGHRS, CDR2 YFSETQ. The V and J ends lost 4 bases and 4 bases respectively, with 17 bases between them. Full variable domain (remainder filled in from reference TRBV5-1 and TRBJ1-1): KAGVTQTPRYLIKTRGQQVTLSCSPISGHRSVSWYQQTPGQGLQFLFEYFSETQRNKGNFPGRFSGRQFSNSRSEMNVSTLELGDSALYLCASSPTARTGTEAFFGQGTRLTVV.

This chain uses TRBV6-5 with TRBJ1-2, with a tentative D call TRBD1 (6 bases). This CDR3 has 14 amino acids. CDR1 is MNHEY, CDR2 SVGAGI, per germline. V was shortened by 5 bases and J by 3 bases, with 13 bases between the two germline ends. CDR3 in amino acids: CASSKGRGYYGYTF. Here the CDR3 DNA reads TGTGCCAGCAGTAAGGGGAGGGGGTACTATGGCTACACCTTC.

This clone came up once. This rearrangement joins TRBV7-9 to TRBJ2-5; 13 nucleotides match TRBD2. Germline CDR1 SEHNR, CDR2 FQNEAQ (reference sequence). Germline trimming cut 3 bases from V and 5 bases from J; bases unmatched to any gene: 6. The CDR3 is 16 amino acids. The CDR3 here is CASSFVTSGGTETQYF. In DNA, the CDR3 is TGTGCCAGCAGCTTTGTGACTAGCGGGGGGACGGAGACCCAGTACTTC.

This clone was seen once. The chain uses TRBV7-6 and TRBJ1-1; the D is unclear. CDR1 is SGHVS and CDR2 is FNYEAQ in the germline V gene. The CDR3 extends over 15 amino acids. V was cut by 0 bases and J by 0 bases, with 8 bases left in between. As DNA, the CDR3 is TGTGCCAGCAGCTTAGCCCCAGGTTTGAACACTGAAGCTTTCTTT. It specifies CASSLAPGLNTEAFF.

The chain is built from TRBV7-9 and TRBJ2-1; TRBD2 aligns across 9 bases. V trimming: 0 bases; J trimming: 6 bases; junction bases outside the gene matches: 3. The CDR3 runs 15 residues. Looked up from germline, CDR1 is SEHNR and CDR2 is FQNEAQ (reference sequence). The CDR3 sequence: CASSLALAGSNEQFF. CDR3 DNA: TGTGCCAGCAGCTTAGCTCTAGCGGGAAGCAATGAGCAGTTCTTC.

V and J are TRBV2 and TRBJ2-7; 8 nucleotides agree with TRBD1. Trimming cost V 7 bases and J 0 bases; bases outside gene matches: 5. Germline V gene sequence: CDR1 SNHLY, CDR2 FYNNEI. This CDR3 is built from 14 residues. The CDR3 sequence is CASTGDRLSYEQYF. CDR3 bases: TGTGCCAGCACAGGGGACAGGCTCTCCTACGAGCAGTACTTC.

The chain has TRBV5-6 and TRBJ2-3; maybe TRBD1 (5 bases). Trimming took 2 bases from V and 8 from J, leaving 15 bases between them. CDR1 SGHDT and CDR2 YYEEEE come from the germline V gene. The CDR3 length is 14 residues. CDR3 protein: CASSFLTGQGTQYF. CDR3 in DNA: TGTGCCAGCAGCTTTTTGACCGGTCAGGGTACGCAGTATTTT.

The chain has TRBV29-1 and TRBJ2-5; D unresolved. The germline V gene has CDR1 SQVTM and CDR2 ANQGSEA. V lost 1 base and J 2 bases, leaving 8 bases between the germline ends. The CDR3 spans 13 residues. The CDR3 region has the DNA TGCAGCGTTGAAGTAAATCGGCAAGAGACCCAGTACTTC. Encoded protein: CSVEVNRQETQYF.

The chain is built from TRBV6-2 or TRBV6-3 and TRBJ1-2; possible D gene TRBD1, 5 bases. The CDR3 has 15 amino acids. Deletions cut 3 bases from V and 2 bases from J, with 13 bases between. Germline CDR1 is MNHEY and CDR2 is SVGEGT. CDR3 nucleotides: TGTGCCAGCAGTTATACCGAGACAGCCAACTATGGCTACACCTTC. It specifies CASSYTETANYGYTF.

The chain joins TRBV9 to TRBJ1-3; D not resolved. Trimming stripped 0 bases from V and 4 bases from J, with 14 bases between. The CDR3 contains 16 residues. CDR1 and CDR2 (germline): SGDLS, YYNGEE. CDR3 sequence (DNA): TGTGCCAGCAGCGTAGACCCTCAAACAACGGGAAACACCATATATTTT. Its translation is CASSVDPQTTGNTIYF. Filled out from reference TRBV9 and TRBJ1-3, the complete variable domain reads DSGVTQTPKHLITATGQRVTLRCSPRSGDLSVYWYQQSLDQGLQFLIQYYNGEERAKGNILERFSAQQFPDLHSELNLSSLELGDSALYFCASSVDPQTTGNTIYFGEGSWLTVV.

The genes are TRBV27 and TRBJ2-3; 7 bases are shared with TRBD1. V dropped 2 bases and J dropped 4; count of bases not matched to a gene: 9. CDR3 length: 16 residues. Germline CDR1 and CDR2: MNHEY and SMNVEV (reference sequence). DNA for the CDR3: TGTGCCAGCAGTTTAGACCCGGGACAGTGGGCAGATACGCAGTATTTT. Its translation: CASSLDPGQWADTQYF.

J is TRBJ2-2 and V is TRBV27, with a possible D match to TRBD1 (6 bases). The germline gives CDR1 MNHEY, CDR2 SMNVEV (reference sequence). The CDR3 consists of 14 residues. V was trimmed by 2 bases and J by 5 bases, leaving 9 bases between them. CDR3 protein: CASSLARGTGELFF. The CDR3 DNA reads as TGTGCCAGCAGTTTAGCCAGGGGTACCGGGGAGCTGTTTTTT.

The chain uses TRBV5-8 and TRBJ1-5, with 7 bases aligning to TRBD1. Germline V gene sequence: CDR1 SGHTS, CDR2 YDEGEE. V gave up 2 bases and J gave up 4 bases; unmatched junction bases: 12. The CDR3 is 17 amino acids. The CDR3 DNA is TGTGCCAGCAGCTTAGACATCGGCAGGGGGATGAATCAGCCCCAGCATTTT. Translating it yields CASSLDIGRGMNQPQHF. Complete variable domain (other parts from reference TRBV5-8 and TRBJ1-5): EAGVTQSPTHLIKTRGQQATLRCSPISGHTSVYWYQQALGLGLQFLLWYDEGEERNRGNFPPRFSGRQFPNYSSELNVNALELEDSALYLCASSLDIGRGMNQPQHFGDGTRLSIL.

The genes are TRBV5-6 and TRBJ2-2, with 9 bases identical to TRBD2. V gave up 0 bases and J gave up 8 bases; unmatched junction bases: 8. From germline, CDR1 is SGHDT and CDR2 YYEEEE. The CDR3 spans 16 residues. In DNA, the CDR3 is TGTGCCAGCAGCTTGGTTGGTAGCGGGAGATCAGGGGAGCTGTTTTTT. Protein product: CASSLVGSGRSGELFF.

V is TRBV19 and J is TRBJ1-1; D not certain. V was clipped by 3 bases and J by 5 bases, with 28 bases between them. CDR3 size: 19 residues. Germline V gene data show CDR1 as LNHDA and CDR2 as SQIVND (reference sequence). CDR3 protein: CASSIVRIWVLGLTTEAFF. CDR3 DNA: TGTGCCAGTAGTATTGTGAGGATTTGGGTGCTCGGACTGACTACTGAAGCTTTCTTT.

This clone was counted a single time. V and J are TRBV18 and TRBJ2-2, with 8 bases identical to TRBD2. V dropped 0 bases and J dropped 3; count of bases not matched to a gene: 9. The germline CDR1 and CDR2 sequences are KGHSH and LQKENI. CDR3 length equals 18 residues. As DNA, the CDR3 is TGTGCCAGCTCACCACCGCCCGAGCGGGAGTGGGACACCGGGGAGCTGTTTTTT. Translated: CASSPPPEREWDTGELFF. Based on the CDR3 plus reference TRBV18 and TRBJ2-2, the full variable domain is NAGVMQNPRHLVRRRGQEARLRCSPMKGHSHVYWYRQLPEEGLKFMVYLQKENIIDESGMPKERFSAEFPKEGPSILRIQQVVRGDSAAYFCASSPPPEREWDTGELFFGEGSRLTVL.

The table lists this clone with a count of one. This chain connects TRBV6-2 or TRBV6-3 to TRBJ1-2; D ambiguous. Trimming shortened V by 7 bases and J by 4 bases, and 16 bases separated the two germline ends. Per the germline V gene, CDR1 is MNHEY and CDR2 is SVGEGT. The CDR3 consists of 14 residues. The CDR3 sequence is CASNPWLSIYGYTF. Written as DNA, the CDR3 is TGTGCCAGCAACCCTTGGCTCAGTATCTATGGCTACACCTTC.

The chain has TRBV5-6 and TRBJ1-1, with D maybe TRBD1 (5 bases). Trimming took off 2 bases at V and 8 bases at J, with 16 bases between the two ends. The CDR3 totals 14 residues. Germline CDR1 reads SGHDT; CDR2 reads YYEEEE. The CDR3 loop reads CASSLPTAPAEAFF. The CDR3 nucleotides read TGTGCCAGCAGCTTACCGACAGCCCCGGCCGAAGCTTTCTTT.

The chain recombines TRBV23-1 with TRBJ2-5, with 7 bases lining up with TRBD1. TRBV23-1 is labeled an ORF, and its function is uncertain. The CDR3 is 14 amino acids. V gave up 2 bases and J gave up 2 bases; unmatched junction bases: 2. In nucleotides, the CDR3 is TGCGCCAGCAGTCAAGGACAGGTTCAAGAGACCCAGTACTTC. Translation gives CASSQGQVQETQYF.